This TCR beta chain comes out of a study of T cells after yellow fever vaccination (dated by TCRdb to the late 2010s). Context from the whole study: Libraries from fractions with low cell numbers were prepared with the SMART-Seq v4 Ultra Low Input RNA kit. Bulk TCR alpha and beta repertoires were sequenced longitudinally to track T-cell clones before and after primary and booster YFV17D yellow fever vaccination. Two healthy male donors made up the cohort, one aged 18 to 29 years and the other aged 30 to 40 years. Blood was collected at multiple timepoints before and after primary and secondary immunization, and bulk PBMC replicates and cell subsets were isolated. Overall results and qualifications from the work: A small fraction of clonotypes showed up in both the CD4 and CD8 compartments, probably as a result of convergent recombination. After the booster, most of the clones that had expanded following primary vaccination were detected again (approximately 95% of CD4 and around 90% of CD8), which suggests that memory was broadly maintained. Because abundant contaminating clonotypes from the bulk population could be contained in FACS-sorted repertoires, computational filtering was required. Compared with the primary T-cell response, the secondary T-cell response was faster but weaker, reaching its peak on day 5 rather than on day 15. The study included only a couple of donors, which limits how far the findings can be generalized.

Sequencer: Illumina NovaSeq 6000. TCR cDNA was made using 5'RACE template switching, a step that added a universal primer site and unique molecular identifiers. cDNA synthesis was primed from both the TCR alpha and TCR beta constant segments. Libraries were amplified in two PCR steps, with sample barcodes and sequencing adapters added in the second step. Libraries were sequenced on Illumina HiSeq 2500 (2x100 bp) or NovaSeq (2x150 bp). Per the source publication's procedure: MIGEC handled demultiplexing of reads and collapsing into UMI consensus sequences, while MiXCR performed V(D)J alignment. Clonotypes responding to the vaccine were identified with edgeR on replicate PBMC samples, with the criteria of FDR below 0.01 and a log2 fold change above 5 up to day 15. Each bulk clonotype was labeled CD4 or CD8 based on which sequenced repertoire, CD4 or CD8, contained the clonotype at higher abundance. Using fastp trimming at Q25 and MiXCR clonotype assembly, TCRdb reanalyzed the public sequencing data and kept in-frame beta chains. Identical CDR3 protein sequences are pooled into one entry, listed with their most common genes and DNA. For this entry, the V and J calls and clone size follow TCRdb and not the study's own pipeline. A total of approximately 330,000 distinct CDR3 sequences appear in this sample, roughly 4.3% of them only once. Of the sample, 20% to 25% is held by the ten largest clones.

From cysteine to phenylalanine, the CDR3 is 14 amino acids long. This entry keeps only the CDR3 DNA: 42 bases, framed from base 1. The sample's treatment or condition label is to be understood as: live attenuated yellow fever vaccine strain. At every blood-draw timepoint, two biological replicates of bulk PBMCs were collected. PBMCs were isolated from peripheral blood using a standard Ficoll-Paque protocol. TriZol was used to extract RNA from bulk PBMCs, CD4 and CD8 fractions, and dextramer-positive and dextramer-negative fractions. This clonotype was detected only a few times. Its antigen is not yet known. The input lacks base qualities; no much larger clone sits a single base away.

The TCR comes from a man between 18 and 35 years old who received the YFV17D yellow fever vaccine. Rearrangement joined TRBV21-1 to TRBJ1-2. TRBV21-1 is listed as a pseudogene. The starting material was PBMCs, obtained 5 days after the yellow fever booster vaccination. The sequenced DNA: TGTGCCAGCAGCAAAGAAAGCGATAGCTATGGCTACACCTTC. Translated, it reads CASSKESDSYGYTF.